One sample yielded the 32 T cell receptor beta chains listed below, sequenced in a study of regulatory T cells in long-lasting Graves disease (dated by TCRdb to 2020 to 2022). This specimen's time point label, interpreted: persistent/refractory GD, antithyroid drugs over 5 years with positive TRAb. For both TCR sequencing and RNA sequencing, RNA was extracted from PBMCs using TRIzol. The library was prepared using multiplex PCR. Sequencing took place on an Illumina HiSeq 4000. TCR beta libraries were built with iRepertoire HTBI primers and Arm-PCR amplification of CDR3 regions. Using fastp at Q25 and MiXCR, TCRdb reprocessed the public reads and kept productive beta chains. Every entry covers one CDR3 protein and lists the most common genes and DNA from its rows. The sample table contains about 470,000 distinct CDR3 sequences; only one count was recorded for around a fifth of them. The ten biggest clones cover 7.1% of the sample.

The sample was peripheral blood mononuclear cells (PBMCs), taken when the disease was refractory, from a patient treated with antithyroid drugs. These receptors were collected from a female donor with Graves disease.

The rearrangement joins TRBV7-8 to TRBJ2-4; tentative D call: TRBD1 (5 bases). This CDR3 is 19 amino acids long. Between the trimmed V and J ends, which lost 2 bases and 0 bases, there was a span of 20 bases. CDR1 is SGHVS, CDR2 FQNEAQ, per germline. CDR3 coding DNA: TGTGCCAGCAGCTTATCGCAGGGAATAGGGCCCCTAGCCAAAAACATTCAGTACTTC. As protein: CASSLSQGIGPLAKNIQYF.

The sample holds many counts of this clonotype. The V gene is TRBV20-1, the J gene TRBJ2-7; D remains ambiguous. CDR1 is DFQATT, CDR2 SNEGSKA, per germline (reference sequence). The CDR3 loop spans 13 amino acids. With 6 bases removed from V and 3 bases from J, the gap between germline ends came to 15 bases. The CDR3: CSADGASVYEQYF. The CDR3 DNA follows: TGCAGTGCCGACGGAGCGAGTGTCTACGAGCAGTACTTC.

This clonotype was detected only a few times. The chain joins TRBV12-3 or TRBV12-4 to TRBJ1-1; D gene unclear. CDR3 length equals 12 residues. Trimming removed 6 bases from V and 6 bases from J, with 11 bases in between. In nucleotides, the CDR3 is TGTGCCAGCAGAGGAAGGACTGCTGAAGCTTTCTTT. Translating it yields CASRGRTAEAFF.

V and J are TRBV6-2 or TRBV6-3 and TRBJ1-1; D gene uncertain. With 4 bases removed from V and 3 bases from J, the gap between germline ends came to 9 bases. The CDR3 spans 13 residues. The germline CDR1 and CDR2 sequences are MNHEY and SVGEGT. CDR3 loop: CASSFTKDTEAFF. The CDR3 DNA sequence: TGTGCCAGCAGTTTTACTAAGGACACTGAAGCTTTCTTT.

The chain is built from TRBV7-2 and TRBJ2-5; the D gene is possibly TRBD1 (5 bases). CDR1 is SGHTA, CDR2 FQGNSA, per germline. The length of the CDR3 is 14 residues. Trimming took off 5 bases at V and 2 bases at J, with 12 bases between the two ends. This CDR3 reads CASSLQRGQETQYF. The CDR3 bases are TGTGCCAGCAGCCTCCAAAGGGGTCAAGAGACCCAGTACTTC.

This clonotype appeared a few times. The chain's CDR3 is CSARDGGWDGYTF. For the CDR3, the DNA is TGCAGTGCTAGAGATGGGGGGTGGGATGGCTACACCTTC. The chain employs TRBV20-1 and TRBJ1-2; TRBD1 is a possible D gene (5 bases). Germline values: CDR1 DFQATT, CDR2 SNEGSKA (reference sequence). The CDR3 loop spans 13 amino acids. Between the trimmed V and J ends, which lost 0 bases and 6 bases, there was a span of 11 bases.

The chain couples TRBV5-1 to TRBJ1-2; D remains ambiguous. CDR1 SGHRS and CDR2 YFSETQ come from the germline V gene. The V and J ends lost 1 base and 8 bases respectively, with 12 bases between them. CDR3 size: 13 residues. CDR3: CASSLRESGGYTF. The CDR3 region has the DNA TGCGCCAGCAGCTTGCGGGAGTCTGGGGGCTACACCTTC.

This clonotype was detected a few times. The chain links TRBV11-3 to TRBJ2-7; D unresolved. The CDR3 is 15 residues long. Trimming took 0 bases from V and 2 from J, leaving 11 bases between them. Germline V gives CDR1 SGHNT, CDR2 YENEEA. The CDR3 DNA is TGTGCCAGCAGCTTAGAGAAGGTCCGGACCTACGAGCAGTACTTC. Translated, it gives CASSLEKVRTYEQYF. The entire variable domain, with the rest obtained from reference TRBV11-3 and TRBJ2-7, is as follows: EAGVVQSPRYKIIEKKQPVAFWCNPISGHNTLYWYLQNLGQGPELLIRYENEEAVDDSQLPKDRFSAERLKGVDSTLKIQPAELGDSAVYLCASSLEKVRTYEQYFGPGTRLTVT.

This clonotype was found many times. The chain combines TRBV5-6 with TRBJ1-1; D not certain. CDR3 length: 14 residues. Trimming shortened V by 2 bases and J by 0 bases, and 8 bases separated the two germline ends. Germline CDR1 SGHDT, CDR2 YYEEEE. The CDR3 DNA reads as TGTGCCAGCAGCTTTCCCGGGATGAACACTGAAGCTTTCTTT. Translation gives CASSFPGMNTEAFF.

This clonotype has ten or more counts. The rearrangement links TRBV11-2 to TRBJ2-7, with a tentative D call TRBD2 (6 bases). The CDR3 runs to 12 residues. V lost 3 bases to trimming and J lost 4 bases, with 7 bases between them. CDR1 SGHAT and CDR2 FQNNGV come from the germline V gene. The CDR3 DNA follows: TGTGCCAGCAGCTTTGGGAGGTACGAGCAGTACTTC. Protein sequence: CASSFGRYEQYF.

This clonotype was seen at least ten times. The J gene is TRBJ2-7, the V gene TRBV10-3; 9 nucleotides match TRBD1. After removal of 10 bases from V and 2 bases from J, the junction contained 12 bases not matched to a gene. The germline gives CDR1 ENHRY, CDR2 SYGVKD. The CDR3 runs to 15 residues. The CDR3 protein is CASALGTGLPYEQYF. In nucleotides, the CDR3 is TGTGCCAGCGCCCTCGGGACAGGGCTTCCCTACGAGCAGTACTTC.

This clonotype was seen repeatedly, ten times or more. The V call is TRBV6-2 or TRBV6-3, the J call TRBJ1-2; perhaps TRBD1 as D (5 bases). Germline CDR1 MNHEY, CDR2 SVGEGT. Between the trimmed V and J ends, which lost 8 bases and 8 bases, there was a span of 12 bases. The CDR3 runs to 11 residues. This CDR3 is CASATGEGYTF. The CDR3 region has the DNA TGTGCCAGCGCGACGGGGGAAGGCTACACCTTC.

This clonotype has just one count. A much more abundant neighbour one base away suggests this may be a read error. The chain combines TRBV5-1 with TRBJ1-1, with unresolved D. Germline CDR1 is SGHRS and CDR2 is YFSETQ. The CDR3 has 14 amino acids. The chain's CDR3 is CASSLGPANTVAFF. The CDR3, as DNA: TGCGCCAGCAGCTTGGGGCCTGCCAACACTGTAGCTTTCTTT.

This clonotype was observed a few times. This chain uses TRBV14 with TRBJ2-7, with TRBD2 as a possible D gene (5 bases). From germline, CDR1 is SGHDN and CDR2 FVKESK. The CDR3 runs 16 residues. Deletions cut 0 bases from V and 5 bases from J, with 17 bases between. The CDR3 sequence is CASSQDLGRRTDEQYF. For the CDR3, the DNA is TGTGCCAGCAGCCAAGATCTAGGCCGCCGGACTGACGAGCAGTACTTC. Full variable domain (remainder filled in from reference TRBV14 and TRBJ2-7): EAGVTQFPSHSVIEKGQTVTLRCDPISGHDNLYWYRRVMGKEIKFLLHFVKESKQDESGMPNNRFLAERTGGTYSTLKVQPAELEDSGVYFCASSQDLGRRTDEQYFGPGTRLTVT.

This clonotype was observed at least ten times. The chain combines TRBV4-1 with TRBJ1-1, with D possibly matching TRBD1 (5 bases). Germline V CDR1 and CDR2: MGHRA, YSYEKL. This CDR3 comprises 14 residues. The V and J ends lost 0 bases and 5 bases respectively, with 10 bases between them. Written as DNA, the CDR3 is TGCGCCAGCAGCCAAGATTTGGGGGGAACTGAAGCTTTCTTT. Translated, it gives CASSQDLGGTEAFF.

This clonotype showed up many times. The V and J genes are TRBV28 and TRBJ1-5; D perhaps matches TRBD1 (6 bases). The V and J ends lost 3 bases and 1 base respectively, with 16 bases between them. CDR3 length: 17 residues. Germline CDR1 reads MDHEN; CDR2 reads SYDVKM. The CDR3 spells CASSLPRGMRSNQPQHF. The DNA for the CDR3 is TGTGCCAGCAGTTTGCCCAGGGGAATGAGAAGCAATCAGCCCCAGCATTTT. Supplemented by reference TRBV28 and TRBJ1-5, the full variable domain reads DVKVTQSSRYLVKRTGEKVFLECVQDMDHENMFWYRQDPGLGLRLIYFSYDVKMKEKGDIPEGYSVSREKKERFSLILESASTNQTSMYLCASSLPRGMRSNQPQHFGDGTRLSIL.

This clonotype was counted only a few times. The chain couples TRBV6-1 to TRBJ2-2; 10 bases fit TRBD1. V gave up 7 bases and J gave up 5 bases; unmatched junction bases: 10. The CDR3 loop spans 16 amino acids. CDR1 MNHNS and CDR2 SASEGT come from the germline V gene. In nucleotides, the CDR3 is TGTGCCAGCACCTGGCCGGGACAGGGGCCAACCGGGGAGCTGTTTTTT. Translation gives CASTWPGQGPTGELFF.

This clonotype was detected many times. This chain joins TRBV5-6 and TRBJ2-5; D is uncertain. V lost 0 bases, J lost 4 bases, and 19 bases lay in between. The CDR3 spans 17 residues. Germline V gene data show CDR1 as SGHDT and CDR2 as YYEEEE. CDR3 in DNA: TGTGCCAGCAGCTTGGGATCAGCCAGCCCACCGGGAGAGACCCAGTACTTC. Amino acid sequence: CASSLGSASPPGETQYF.

This chain uses TRBV7-9 with TRBJ2-2; TRBD1 agrees at 7 bases. With V trimmed by 5 bases and J by 7 bases, 7 bases remained unmatched. The CDR3 runs 14 residues. CDR1 SEHNR and CDR2 FQNEAQ come from the germline V gene (reference sequence). The CDR3 is CASSNLTGYGELFF. CDR3 sequence (DNA): TGTGCCAGCAGCAACTTGACAGGGTACGGGGAGCTGTTTTTT.

A note on this clonotype: A much larger clone differs by one base, so this may be a read error. The chain employs TRBV24-1 and TRBJ2-7; D is possibly TRBD2 (5 bases). This CDR3 is 12 amino acids long. Germline CDR1 and CDR2: KGHDR and SFDVKD. CDR3: CATSLNDYKQYF. The CDR3, as DNA: TGTGCCACCAGTTTGAACGACTACAAGCAGTACTTC.

This clonotype appeared many times. Written as DNA, the CDR3 is TGTGCCAGTAGTATAGATCACAGCCTCTACGGCTACACCTTC. Protein sequence: CASSIDHSLYGYTF. This sequence joins TRBV19 and TRBJ1-2; D gene uncertain. CDR3 length: 14 residues. Between the trimmed V and J ends, which lost 0 bases and 8 bases, there was a span of 13 bases. From germline, CDR1 is LNHDA and CDR2 SQIVND (reference sequence).

The chain couples TRBV20-1 to TRBJ2-5; D call uncertain. The CDR3 extends over 12 amino acids. Between the trimmed V and J ends, which lost 1 base and 5 bases, there was a span of 8 bases. The germline CDR1 and CDR2 sequences are DFQATT and SNEGSKA (reference sequence). The CDR3, as DNA: TGCAGTGCTAGAGTTTACGGGGAGACCCAGTACTTC. Translating it yields CSARVYGETQYF.

The chain couples TRBV5-4 to TRBJ1-2; D gene uncertain. CDR3 size: 16 residues. V was shortened by 6 bases and J by 1 base, with 19 bases between the two germline ends. Germline CDR1 is SGHNT and CDR2 is YYREEE (reference sequence). The CDR3 is CASTFSLTELNYGYTF. The CDR3 region has the DNA TGTGCCAGCACCTTCTCCTTGACGGAACTTAACTATGGCTACACCTTC.

Turning to this clonotype: This may be a read error: a much more frequent sequence differs by one nucleotide. This chain uses TRBV15 with TRBJ1-4; 8 nucleotides match TRBD1. The germline gives CDR1 LNHNV, CDR2 YYDKDF (reference sequence). The CDR3 length is 16 residues. The CDR3 DNA reads as TGTGCCACCAGCAGAGGCGGACAGGGAACTAATGAACAACTGTTTTTT. Amino acid sequence: CATSRGGQGTNEQLFF.

This rearrangement joins TRBV24-1 to TRBJ2-2; 10 bases are a match to TRBD2. J gave up 5 bases and V 8 bases, and 7 bases lay outside the gene matches. Germline loops: CDR1 KGHDR, CDR2 SFDVKD. The CDR3 extends over 15 amino acids. CDR3 sequence (DNA): TGTGCCACCAAGTCTAGCGGGAGTGGGACCGGGGAGCTGTTTTTT. Its protein product is CATKSSGSGTGELFF.

This clonotype has just a few counts. The chain combines TRBV6-5 with TRBJ2-2, with D possibly TRBD2 on 6 matching bases. With 2 bases removed from V and 4 bases from J, the gap between germline ends came to 17 bases. Germline lookup yields CDR1 MNHEY and CDR2 SVGAGI. CDR3 length equals 17 residues. CDR3: CASSYARNTGVTGELFF. Written as DNA, the CDR3 is TGTGCCAGCAGTTACGCGCGGAACACGGGGGTCACCGGGGAGCTGTTTTTT.

This clonotype has a handful of counts. This chain joins TRBV29-1 and TRBJ1-2; perhaps TRBD1 as D (5 bases). Trimming shortened V by 3 bases and J by 4 bases, and 12 bases separated the two germline ends. Germline-derived CDR1 and CDR2 are SQVTM and ANQGSEA. CDR3 length equals 13 residues. The DNA for the CDR3 is TGCAGCGTTGAGGGGGGAGTTCCCTATGGCTACACCTTC. Its protein is CSVEGGVPYGYTF.

This clonotype was recorded many times. V is TRBV10-3 and J is TRBJ2-5, with D perhaps TRBD2 (5 bases). Germline V CDR1 and CDR2: ENHRY, SYGVKD. The CDR3 consists of 13 residues. V was clipped by 9 bases and J by 4 bases, with 15 bases between them. The CDR3 DNA follows: TGTGCCATTAACTCGGGAAGTCGAGAGACCCAGTACTTC. It encodes CAINSGSRETQYF.

The gene calls are TRBV29-1 and TRBJ1-2, with D maybe TRBD1 (5 bases). Trimming took off 4 bases at V and 3 bases at J, with 12 bases between the two ends. In germline, CDR1 is SQVTM, CDR2 ANQGSEA. CDR3 length equals 13 residues. CDR3 sequence: CSVGQRFDYGYTF. In nucleotides, the CDR3 is TGCAGCGTTGGACAGAGGTTCGACTATGGCTACACCTTC. The variable domain in full, with the rest retrieved from reference TRBV29-1 and TRBJ1-2, is SAVISQKPSRDICQRGTSLTIQCQVDSQVTMMFWYRQQPGQSLTLIATANQGSEATYESGFVIDKFPISRPNLTFSTLTVSNMSPEDSSIYLCSVGQRFDYGYTFGSGTRLTVV.

The sample holds a few counts of this clonotype. The chain is built from TRBV19 and TRBJ2-7; D is unresolved. Trimming removed 1 base from V and 2 bases from J, with 12 bases in between. There are 15 residues in the CDR3. From germline, CDR1 is LNHDA and CDR2 SQIVND (reference sequence). Written as DNA, the CDR3 is TGTGCCAGTAGTATAGGTCGGCTAACAGCCTACGAGCAGTACTTC. The encoded protein is CASSIGRLTAYEQYF.

This rearrangement joins TRBV28 to TRBJ2-2; D not resolved. The CDR3 totals 15 residues. Germline-derived CDR1 and CDR2 are MDHEN and SYDVKM. Deletions cut 6 bases from V and 2 bases from J, with 13 bases between. The CDR3 region is CASSPAPDNTGELFF. The CDR3 nucleotides read TGTGCCAGCAGCCCTGCCCCAGATAACACCGGGGAGCTGTTTTTT.

This clonotype was observed many times. The chain has TRBV29-1 and TRBJ2-7; 7 nucleotides align to TRBD2. Germline V gene data show CDR1 as SQVTM and CDR2 as ANQGSEA. V shed 4 bases and J 3 bases; nucleotides not matched to a gene: 6. This CDR3 is 13 amino acids long. The CDR3 nucleotides are TGCAGCGTTGCGGAGGCTAGCGGCTACGAGCAGTACTTC. It translates to CSVAEASGYEQYF.